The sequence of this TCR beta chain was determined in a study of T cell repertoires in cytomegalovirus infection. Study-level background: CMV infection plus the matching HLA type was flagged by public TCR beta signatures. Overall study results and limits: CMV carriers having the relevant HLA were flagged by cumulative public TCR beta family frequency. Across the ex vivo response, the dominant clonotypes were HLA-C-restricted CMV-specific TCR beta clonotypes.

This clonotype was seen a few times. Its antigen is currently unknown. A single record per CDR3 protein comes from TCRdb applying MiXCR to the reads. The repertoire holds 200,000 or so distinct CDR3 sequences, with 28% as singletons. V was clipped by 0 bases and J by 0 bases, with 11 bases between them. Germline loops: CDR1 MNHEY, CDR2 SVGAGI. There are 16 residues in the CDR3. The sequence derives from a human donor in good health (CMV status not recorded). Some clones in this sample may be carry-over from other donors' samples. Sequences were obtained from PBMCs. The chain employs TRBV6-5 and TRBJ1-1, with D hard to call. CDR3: CASSYSFESLNTEAFF. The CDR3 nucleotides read TGTGCCAGCAGTTACTCCTTCGAGAGCTTGAACACTGAAGCTTTCTTT.